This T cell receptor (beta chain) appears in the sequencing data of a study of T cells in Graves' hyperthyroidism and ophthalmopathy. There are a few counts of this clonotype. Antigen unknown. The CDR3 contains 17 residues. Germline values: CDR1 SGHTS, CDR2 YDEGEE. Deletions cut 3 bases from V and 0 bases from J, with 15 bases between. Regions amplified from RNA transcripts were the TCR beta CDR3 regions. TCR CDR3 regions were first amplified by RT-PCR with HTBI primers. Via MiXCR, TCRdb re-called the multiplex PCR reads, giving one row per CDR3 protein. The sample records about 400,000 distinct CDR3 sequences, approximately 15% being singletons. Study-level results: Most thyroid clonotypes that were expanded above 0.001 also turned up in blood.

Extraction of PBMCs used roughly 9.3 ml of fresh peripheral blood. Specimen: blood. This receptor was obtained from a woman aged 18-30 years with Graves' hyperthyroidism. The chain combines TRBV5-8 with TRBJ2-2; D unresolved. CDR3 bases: TGTGCCAGCAGCTGGATCGGTCTGGGTGCGAACACCGGGGAGCTGTTTTTT. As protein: CASSWIGLGANTGELFF.